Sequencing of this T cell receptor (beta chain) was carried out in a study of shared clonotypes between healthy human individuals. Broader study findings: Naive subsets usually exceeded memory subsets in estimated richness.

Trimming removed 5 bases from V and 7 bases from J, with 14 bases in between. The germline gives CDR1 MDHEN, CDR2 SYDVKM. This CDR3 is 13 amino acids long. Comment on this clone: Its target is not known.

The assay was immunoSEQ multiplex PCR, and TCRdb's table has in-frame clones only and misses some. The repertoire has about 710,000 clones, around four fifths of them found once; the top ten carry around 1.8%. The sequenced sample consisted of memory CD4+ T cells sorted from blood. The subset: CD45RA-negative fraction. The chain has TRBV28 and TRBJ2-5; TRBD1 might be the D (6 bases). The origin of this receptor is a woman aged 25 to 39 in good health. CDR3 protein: CASSPLTGWTQYF. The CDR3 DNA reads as TGTGCCAGCAGTCCGCTGACAGGCTGGACCCAGTACTTC.